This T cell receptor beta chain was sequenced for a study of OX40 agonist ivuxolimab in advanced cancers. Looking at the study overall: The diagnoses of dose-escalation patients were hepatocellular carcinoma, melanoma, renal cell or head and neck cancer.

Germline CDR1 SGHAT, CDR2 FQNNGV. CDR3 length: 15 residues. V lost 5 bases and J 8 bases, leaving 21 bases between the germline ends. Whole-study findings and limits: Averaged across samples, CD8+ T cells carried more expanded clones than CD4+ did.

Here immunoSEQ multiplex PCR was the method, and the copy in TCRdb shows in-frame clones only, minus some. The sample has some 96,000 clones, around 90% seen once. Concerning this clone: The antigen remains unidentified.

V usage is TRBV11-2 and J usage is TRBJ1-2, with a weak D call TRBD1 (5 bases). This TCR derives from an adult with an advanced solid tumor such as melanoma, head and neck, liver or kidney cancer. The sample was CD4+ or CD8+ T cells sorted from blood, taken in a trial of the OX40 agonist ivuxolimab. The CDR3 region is CASSPRSGPQGGYTF. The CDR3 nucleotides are TGTGCCAGCAGCCCGAGATCGGGCCCTCAGGGCGGCTACACCTTC.